This T cell receptor beta chain was captured in a study of spatial heterogeneity in lung cancer. The overall study: A consistent excess of beta-chain over alpha-chain sequences was detected. In raw reads, more than 8.5 appearances on average were recorded for each unique TCR and UMI combination. Findings and caveats of the study: In blood, ubiquitous expanded tumor TCRs appeared more at resection than follow-up.

This clonotype was seen at least ten times. No antigen is known for it. This beta chain came through as a stray read in a library set up for alpha chains, and its size says little. This sample's time point: sample taken at primary tumor resection. No cell sorting; template was whole RNA from tumor, lung tissue or PBMC. The library protocol tagged each TCR cDNA with a unique molecular identifier. MiXCR, applied by TCRdb to the 5' RACE reads, yields one record per CDR3 protein. The sample lists more than 6,500 distinct CDR3 sequences, roughly 8.6% occurring once. The CDR3 has 12 residues. After removal of 5 bases from V and 5 bases from J, the junction contained 3 bases not matched to a gene. The germline gives CDR1 SGHRS, CDR2 YFSETQ.

The chain couples TRBV5-1 to TRBJ2-7, with 8 bases lining up with TRBD2. The clonotype originates from a male donor with early-stage non-small cell lung cancer. Here the sequenced sample was PBMCs, taken at surgery. CDR3 nucleotide sequence: TGCGCCAGCAGGCCGGGGGGGAACGAGCAGTACTTC. This gives the protein CASRPGGNEQYF. Full variable domain (missing parts from reference TRBV5-1 and TRBJ2-7): KAGVTQTPRYLIKTRGQQVTLSCSPISGHRSVSWYQQTPGQGLQFLFEYFSETQRNKGNFPGRFSGRQFSNSRSEMNVSTLELGDSALYLCASRPGGNEQYFGPGTRLTVT.